The rows below give T cell receptor beta chains drawn from one sample of a study of neurological immune-mediated disorders. TCRdb reprocessed the 5' RACE reads with MiXCR, giving one entry per CDR3 protein. The data contain 20,000 to 30,000 distinct CDR3 sequences, 6.5% to 8.5% of them singletons. The material sequenced was PBMCs. These TCRs come from a middle-aged woman in good health. Each CDR3 is given with its conserved first and last residue. D genes are given only for firm matches. Clone size is given for some rows only: seen once, a few or many times, or a class if the clone is expanded.

TRBV5-1	TRBJ2-3	many	.	CASSLDRATDTQYF	TGCGCCAGCAGCTTGGACAGAGCCACAGATACGCAGTATTTT
TRBV5-4	TRBJ1-5	.	TRBD1	CASREDRGHIYSNQPQHF	TGTGCCAGCAGGGAGGACAGGGGGCACATTTATAGCAATCAGCCCCAGCATTTT
TRBV7-6	TRBJ2-7	many	TRBD1	CASSLEGTGDYEQYF	TGTGCCAGCAGCTTAGAAGGGACAGGGGACTACGAGCAGTACTTC
TRBV28	TRBJ2-7	many	.	CTSSYPPLYEQYF	TGTACCAGCAGTTACCCCCCCCTCTACGAGCAGTACTTC
TRBV5-1	TRBJ2-3	many	.	CASSFSPTDTQYF	TGCGCCAGCAGCTTTAGTCCCACAGATACGCAGTATTTT
TRBV27	TRBJ2-1	many	.	CASSLGYEQFF	TGTGCCAGCAGTTTGGGTTATGAGCAGTTCTTC
TRBV28	TRBJ2-7	many	.	CASSLSGSPGEQYF	TGTGCCAGCAGTTTATCTGGCAGCCCTGGCGAGCAGTACTTC
TRBV4-1	TRBJ1-2	many	.	CASRTGTNYGYTF	TGCGCCAGCAGAACCGGGACAAACTATGGCTACACCTTC
TRBV5-1	TRBJ1-1	many	TRBD1	CASSPLGGEMTEAFF	TGCGCCAGCAGCCCGTTAGGGGGCGAAATGACTGAAGCTTTCTTT
TRBV20-1	TRBJ2-1	many	TRBD2	CSARGLPLPPFYNEQFF	TGCAGTGCCCGGGGACTACCTCTACCCCCCTTCTACAATGAGCAGTTCTTC
TRBV6-5	TRBJ2-2	many	TRBD2	CASSYRLAGKELFF	TGTGCCAGCAGTTATCGACTAGCGGGCAAGGAGCTGTTTTTT
TRBV7-2	TRBJ2-5	many	TRBD2	CASSSPRGLSGRAETQYF	TGTGCCAGCAGTTCGCCCAGGGGCCTCAGCGGGAGGGCGGAGACCCAGTACTTC
TRBV12-3/TRBV12-4	TRBJ2-1	many	TRBD1	CASRQPTGGLSNEQFF	TGTGCCAGCAGACAACCTACAGGGGGGCTAAGCAATGAGCAGTTCTTC
TRBV20-1	TRBJ2-1	many	TRBD2	CSAKVPLARYNEQFF	TGCAGTGCTAAAGTCCCACTAGCGAGGTACAATGAGCAGTTCTTC
TRBV20-1	TRBJ2-1	many	.	CSAGDNEQFF	TGCAGTGCGGGAGACAATGAGCAGTTCTTC
TRBV20-1	TRBJ2-4	many	.	CSATRTGSKNIQYF	TGCAGTGCTACCCGGACGGGTAGTAAAAACATTCAGTACTTC
TRBV5-1	TRBJ1-4	many	.	CASSLERGGEKLFF	TGCGCCAGCAGCTTGGAGAGGGGAGGGGAAAAACTGTTTTTT
TRBV29-1	TRBJ2-3	many	TRBD2	CSVEPAGDPDTQYF	TGCAGCGTTGAACCGGCGGGAGATCCAGATACGCAGTATTTT
TRBV7-2	TRBJ1-5	many	TRBD1	CASSSQGHGQPQHF	TGTGCCAGCAGCTCACAGGGGCACGGGCAGCCCCAGCATTTT
TRBV7-2	TRBJ2-7	.	TRBD2	CASRPLSGSFSEQYF	TGTGCCAGCAGACCCCTGAGCGGGAGTTTCTCCGAGCAGTACTTC
TRBV20-1	TRBJ1-6	many	.	CSARAGSSYNSPLHF	TGCAGTGCTAGGGCAGGGAGCTCCTATAATTCACCCCTCCACTTT
TRBV10-3	TRBJ1-1	.	.	CAVTGTQGTETFF	TGTGCCGTCACCGGGACACAGGGCACAGAAACTTTCTTT
TRBV7-8	TRBJ2-1	many	.	CASSPPAYNEQFF	TGTGCCAGCAGCCCGCCTGCTTACAATGAGCAGTTCTTC
TRBV20-1	TRBJ2-3	many	.	CSASLASRADTQYF	TGCAGTGCGAGTCTAGCGTCCAGGGCAGATACGCAGTATTTT
TRBV7-2	TRBJ2-5	many	.	CASRRPSGETQYF	TGTGCCAGCAGACGGCCTAGTGGGGAGACCCAGTACTTC
TRBV30	TRBJ2-1	many	TRBD2	CAWDYSGGEQFF	TGTGCCTGGGACTATTCCGGGGGGGAGCAGTTCTTC
TRBV7-2	TRBJ1-1	many	.	CASSLVRGFEAFF	TGTGCCAGCAGCTTAGTAAGGGGATTTGAAGCTTTCTTT
TRBV7-3	TRBJ2-1	many	TRBD2	CASSLNMGQGGNEQFF	TGTGCCAGCAGCTTAAATATGGGTCAGGGAGGGAATGAGCAGTTCTTC
TRBV6-5	TRBJ1-5	.	.	CAISGRGIPSNQPQHF	TGTGCTATCTCGGGCAGGGGTATCCCTAGCAATCAGCCCCAGCATTTT
TRBV15	TRBJ1-3	many	TRBD1	CATSRDRGAGNTIYF	TGTGCCACCAGCAGGGACAGGGGAGCTGGAAACACCATATATTTT
TRBV29-1	TRBJ2-4	many	.	CSVTNRVGKNIQYF	TGCAGCGTCACGAACAGGGTGGGCAAAAACATTCAGTACTTC
TRBV9	TRBJ2-7	.	.	CASSVGARAYEQYF	TGTGCCAGCAGCGTAGGGGCAAGGGCTTACGAGCAGTACTTC
TRBV5-1	TRBJ1-1	many	.	CASSLEQGTEAFF	TGCGCCAGCAGCTTGGAACAGGGCACTGAAGCTTTCTTT
TRBV15	TRBJ1-4	many	TRBD1	CATSREGTGGIEKLFF	TGTGCCACCAGCAGGGAGGGGACAGGGGGCATAGAAAAACTGTTTTTT